This record looks at one T cell receptor beta chain sequence and its context. The target antigen is unknown. Only in-frame clones appear in the TCRdb table, and some are missing; sequencing was by immunoSEQ multiplex PCR. The sample records roughly 180,000 clones, about nine tenths being singletons. The V end lost 8 bases, the J end lost 0 bases, and 10 bases lay between the germline ends. Germline CDR1 is SQVTM and CDR2 is ANQGSEA. The CDR3 spans 12 residues. The sample belongs to a study of T cell responses to AZD1222 COVID-19 vaccine. Study conclusions and caveats: Two AZD1222 administrations were followed by greater Spike-specific TCR breadth and depth. White British donors predominated, females outnumbered males, and clonal diversity was possibly underestimated.

Material: peripheral blood, obtained on day 0 of AZD1222 vaccination. This receptor was obtained from an adult in good health. V and J are TRBV29-1 and TRBJ1-1, with D unclear. The CDR3 reads CSSISMNTEAFF. The DNA for the CDR3 is TGCAGCTCCATTTCTATGAACACTGAAGCTTTCTTT.